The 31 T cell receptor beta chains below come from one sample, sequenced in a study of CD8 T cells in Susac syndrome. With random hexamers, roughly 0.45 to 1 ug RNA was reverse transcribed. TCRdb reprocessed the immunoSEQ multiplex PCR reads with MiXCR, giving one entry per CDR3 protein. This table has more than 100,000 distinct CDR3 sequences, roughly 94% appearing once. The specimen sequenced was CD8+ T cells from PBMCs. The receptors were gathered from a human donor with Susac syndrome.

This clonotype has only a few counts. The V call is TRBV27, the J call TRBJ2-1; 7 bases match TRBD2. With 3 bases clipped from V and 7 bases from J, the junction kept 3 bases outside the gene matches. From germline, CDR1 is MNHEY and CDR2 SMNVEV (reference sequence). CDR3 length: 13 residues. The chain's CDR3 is CASSFGGGNEQFF. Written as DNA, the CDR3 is TGTGCCAGCAGTTTTGGGGGGGGTAATGAGCAGTTCTTC.

The CDR3 is CASQTVGGIAYEQYF. The CDR3 DNA reads TGTGCCAGCCAAACCGTTGGGGGAATAGCCTACGAGCAGTACTTC. The rearrangement uses TRBV2 and TRBJ2-7; D could derive from TRBD1 or TRBD2 (5 bases each). Germline V gives CDR1 SNHLY, CDR2 FYNNEI. The V and J ends lost 8 bases and 2 bases respectively, with 19 bases between them. This CDR3 contains 15 residues.

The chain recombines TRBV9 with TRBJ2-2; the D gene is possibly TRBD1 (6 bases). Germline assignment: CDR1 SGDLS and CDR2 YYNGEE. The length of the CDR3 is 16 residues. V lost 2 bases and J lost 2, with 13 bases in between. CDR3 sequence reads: CASSVYDRPNTGELFF. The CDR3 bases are TGTGCCAGCAGCGTCTACGACAGGCCAAACACCGGGGAGCTGTTTTTT.

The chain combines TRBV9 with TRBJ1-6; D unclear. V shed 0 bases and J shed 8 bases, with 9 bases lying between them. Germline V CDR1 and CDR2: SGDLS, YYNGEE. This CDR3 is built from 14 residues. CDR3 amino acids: CASSVEHTDSPLHF. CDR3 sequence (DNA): TGTGCCAGCAGCGTAGAACATACTGATTCACCCCTCCACTTT.

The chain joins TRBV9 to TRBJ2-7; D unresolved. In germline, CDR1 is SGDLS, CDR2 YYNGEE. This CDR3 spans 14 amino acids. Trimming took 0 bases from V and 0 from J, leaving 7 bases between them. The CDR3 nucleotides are TGTGCCAGCAGCGTAGAGGCACACTCCTACGAGCAGTACTTC. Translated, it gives CASSVEAHSYEQYF.

The DNA of the CDR3 is TGTGCCACCAGTCGCCGGACAGGGAATGAGCAGTTCTTC. It yields the protein CATSRRTGNEQFF. V gene TRBV15 combines with J gene TRBJ2-1; TRBD1 matches at 8 bases. This CDR3 has 13 residues. With 6 bases clipped from V and 7 bases from J, the junction kept 5 bases outside the gene matches. Per germline, CDR1 LNHNV and CDR2 YYDKDF (reference sequence).

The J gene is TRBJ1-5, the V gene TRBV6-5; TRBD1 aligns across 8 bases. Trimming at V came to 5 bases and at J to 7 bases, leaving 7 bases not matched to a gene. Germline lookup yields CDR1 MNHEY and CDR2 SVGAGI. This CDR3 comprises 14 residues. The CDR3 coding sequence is TGTGCCAGCAGTCCCGGACAGGGTATGCAGCCCCAGCATTTT. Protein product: CASSPGQGMQPQHF.

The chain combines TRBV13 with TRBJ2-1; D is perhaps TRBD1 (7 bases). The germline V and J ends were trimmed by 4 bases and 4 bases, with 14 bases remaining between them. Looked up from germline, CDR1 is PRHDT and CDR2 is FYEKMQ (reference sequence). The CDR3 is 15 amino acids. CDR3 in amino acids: CASSSGGTVYNEQFF. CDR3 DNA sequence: TGTGCCAGCAGCTCTGGGGGGACAGTTTACAATGAGCAGTTCTTC.

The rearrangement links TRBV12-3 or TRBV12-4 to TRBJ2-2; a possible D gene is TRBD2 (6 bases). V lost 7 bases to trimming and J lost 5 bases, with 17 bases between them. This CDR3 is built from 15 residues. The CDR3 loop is CASTGTPWRTGELFF. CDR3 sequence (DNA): TGTGCCAGCACCGGGACTCCGTGGAGAACCGGGGAGCTGTTTTTT.

CDR3 sequence (DNA): TGCAGCGTTGAAGCACAGTGGGATAGCACAGATACGCAGTATTTT. The encoded protein is CSVEAQWDSTDTQYF. The rearrangement uses TRBV29-1 and TRBJ2-3; D unclear. Germline V lookup: CDR1 SQVTM, CDR2 ANQGSEA. The CDR3 sequence is 15 residues long. V lost 1 base and J lost 0, with 11 bases in between.

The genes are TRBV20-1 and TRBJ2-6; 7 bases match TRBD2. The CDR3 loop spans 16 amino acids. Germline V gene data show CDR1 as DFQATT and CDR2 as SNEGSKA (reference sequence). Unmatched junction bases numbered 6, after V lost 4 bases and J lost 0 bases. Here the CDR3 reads CSATPGEGSGANVLTF. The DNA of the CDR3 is TGCAGTGCTACTCCCGGGGAGGGCTCTGGGGCCAACGTCCTGACTTTC.

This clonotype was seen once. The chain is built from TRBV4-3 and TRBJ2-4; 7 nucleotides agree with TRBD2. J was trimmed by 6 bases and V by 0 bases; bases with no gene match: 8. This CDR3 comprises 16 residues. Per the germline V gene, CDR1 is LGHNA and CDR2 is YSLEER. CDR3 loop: CASSQDSSGGRNIQYF. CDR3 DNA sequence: TGCGCCAGCAGCCAAGATTCCTCGGGGGGAAGAAACATTCAGTACTTC.

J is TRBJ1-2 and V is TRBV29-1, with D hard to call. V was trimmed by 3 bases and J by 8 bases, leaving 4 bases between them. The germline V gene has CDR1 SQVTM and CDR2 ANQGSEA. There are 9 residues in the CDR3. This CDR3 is CSVDGGYTF. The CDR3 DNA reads TGCAGCGTTGATGGCGGCTACACCTTC.

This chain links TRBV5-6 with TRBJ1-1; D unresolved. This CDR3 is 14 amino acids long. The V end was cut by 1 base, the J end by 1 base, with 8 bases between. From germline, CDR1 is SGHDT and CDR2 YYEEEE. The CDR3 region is CASSLPHQNTEAFF. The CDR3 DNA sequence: TGTGCCAGCAGCTTGCCACACCAGAACACTGAAGCTTTCTTT. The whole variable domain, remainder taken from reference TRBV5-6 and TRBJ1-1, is DAGVTQSPTHLIKTRGQQVTLRCSPKSGHDTVSWYQQALGQGPQFIFQYYEEEERQRGNFPDRFSGHQFPNYSSELNVNALLLGDSALYLCASSLPHQNTEAFFGQGTRLTVV.

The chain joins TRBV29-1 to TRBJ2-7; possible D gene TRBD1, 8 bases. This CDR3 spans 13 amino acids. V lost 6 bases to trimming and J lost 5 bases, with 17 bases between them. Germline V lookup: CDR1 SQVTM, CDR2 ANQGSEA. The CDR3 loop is CSVNRGGQHEQYF. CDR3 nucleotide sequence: TGCAGCGTCAACAGGGGGGGCCAGCACGAGCAGTACTTC.

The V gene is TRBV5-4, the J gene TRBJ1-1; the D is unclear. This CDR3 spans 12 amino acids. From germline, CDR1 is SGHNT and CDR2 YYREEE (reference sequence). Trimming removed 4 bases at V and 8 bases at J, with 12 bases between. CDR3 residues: CASSEGEPEAFF. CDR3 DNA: TGTGCCAGCAGCGAGGGAGAGCCCGAAGCTTTCTTT.

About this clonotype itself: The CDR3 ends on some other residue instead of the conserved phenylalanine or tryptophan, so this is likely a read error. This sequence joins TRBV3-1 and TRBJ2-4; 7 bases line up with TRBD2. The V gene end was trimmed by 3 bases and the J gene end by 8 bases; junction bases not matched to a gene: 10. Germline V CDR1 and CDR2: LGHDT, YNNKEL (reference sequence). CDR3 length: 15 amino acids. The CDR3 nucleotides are TGTGCCAGCAGCCAGGACCTTCGAGGGAGGGACATTCAGTACTCC. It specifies CASSQDLRGRDIQYS.

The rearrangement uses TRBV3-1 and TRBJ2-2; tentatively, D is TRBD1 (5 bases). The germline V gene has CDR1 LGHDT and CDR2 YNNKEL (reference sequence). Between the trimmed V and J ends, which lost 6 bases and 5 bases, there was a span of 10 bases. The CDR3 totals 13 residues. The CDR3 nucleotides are TGTGCCAGCAGGGTCAGGGATACCGGGGAGCTGTTTTTT. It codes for CASRVRDTGELFF.

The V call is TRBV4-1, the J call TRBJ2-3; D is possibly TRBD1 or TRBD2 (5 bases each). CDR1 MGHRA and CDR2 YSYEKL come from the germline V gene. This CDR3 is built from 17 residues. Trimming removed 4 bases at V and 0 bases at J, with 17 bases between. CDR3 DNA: TGCGCCAGCAGCCGAGGGGTGAGCGGCACTAGCACAGATACGCAGTATTTT. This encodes CASSRGVSGTSTDTQYF.

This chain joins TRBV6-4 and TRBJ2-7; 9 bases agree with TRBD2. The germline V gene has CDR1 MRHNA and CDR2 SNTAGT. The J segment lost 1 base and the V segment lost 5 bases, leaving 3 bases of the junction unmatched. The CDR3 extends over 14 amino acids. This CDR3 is CASSSSGESYEQYF. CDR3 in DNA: TGTGCCAGCAGTTCTAGCGGGGAGTCCTACGAGCAGTACTTC.

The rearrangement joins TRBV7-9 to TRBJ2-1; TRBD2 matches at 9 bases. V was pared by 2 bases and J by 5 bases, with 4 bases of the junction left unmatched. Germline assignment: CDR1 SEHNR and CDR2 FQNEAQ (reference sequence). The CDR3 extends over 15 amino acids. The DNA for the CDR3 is TGTGCCAGCAGCTTAACCAGCGGGGGGCACAATGAGCAGTTCTTC. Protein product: CASSLTSGGHNEQFF.

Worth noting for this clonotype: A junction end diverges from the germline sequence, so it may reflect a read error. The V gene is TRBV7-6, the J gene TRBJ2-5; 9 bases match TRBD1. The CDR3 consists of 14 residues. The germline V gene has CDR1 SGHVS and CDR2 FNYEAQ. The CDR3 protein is CASSPGTGQATQYF. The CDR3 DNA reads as TGTGCCAGCAGCCCAGGGACAGGGCAAGCGACCCAGTACTTC.

In DNA, the CDR3 is TGTGCCAGCAGCCAAGAATTTATCGTCGAAACTAACTATGGCTACACCTTC. It specifies CASSQEFIVETNYGYTF. The rearrangement links TRBV3-1 to TRBJ1-2, with no clear D. CDR1 is LGHDT and CDR2 is YNNKEL in the germline V gene (reference sequence). V lost 0 bases and J 0 bases, leaving 14 bases between the germline ends. This CDR3 is built from 17 residues. The full variable domain, with the rest looked up from reference TRBV3-1 and TRBJ1-2, is DTAVSQTPKYLVTQMGNDKSIKCEQNLGHDTMYWYKQDSKKFLKIMFSYNNKELIINETVPNRFSPKSPDKAHLNLHINSLELGDSAVYFCASSQEFIVETNYGYTFGSGTRLTVV.

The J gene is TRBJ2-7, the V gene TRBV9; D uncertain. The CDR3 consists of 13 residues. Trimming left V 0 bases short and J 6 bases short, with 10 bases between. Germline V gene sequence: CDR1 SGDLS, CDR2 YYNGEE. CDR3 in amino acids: CASSVGGLGEQYF. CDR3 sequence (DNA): TGTGCCAGCAGCGTAGGCGGCTTAGGCGAGCAGTACTTC.

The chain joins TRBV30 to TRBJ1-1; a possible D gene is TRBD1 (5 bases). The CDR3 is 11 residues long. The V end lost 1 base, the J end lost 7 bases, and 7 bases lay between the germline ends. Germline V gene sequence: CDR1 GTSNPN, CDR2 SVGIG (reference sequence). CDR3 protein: CAWSGGGEAFF. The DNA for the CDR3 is TGTGCCTGGAGTGGGGGGGGTGAAGCTTTCTTT.

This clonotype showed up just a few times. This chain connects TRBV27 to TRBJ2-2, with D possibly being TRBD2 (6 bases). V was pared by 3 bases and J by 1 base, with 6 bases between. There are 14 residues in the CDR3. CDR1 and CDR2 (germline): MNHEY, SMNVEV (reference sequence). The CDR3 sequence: CASSLGLNTGELFF. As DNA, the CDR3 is TGTGCCAGCAGTTTGGGACTGAACACCGGGGAGCTGTTTTTT.

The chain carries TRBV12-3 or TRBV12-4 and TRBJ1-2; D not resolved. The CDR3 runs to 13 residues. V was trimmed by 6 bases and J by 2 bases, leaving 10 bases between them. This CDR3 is CASSTASNYGYTF. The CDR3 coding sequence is TGTGCCAGCAGCACAGCCTCGAACTATGGCTACACCTTC.

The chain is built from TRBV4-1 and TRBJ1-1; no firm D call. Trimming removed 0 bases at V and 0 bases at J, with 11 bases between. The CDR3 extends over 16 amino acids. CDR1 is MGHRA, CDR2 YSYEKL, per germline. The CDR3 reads CASSQESSGLNTEAFF. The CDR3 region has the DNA TGCGCCAGCAGCCAAGAGTCCTCAGGCTTGAACACTGAAGCTTTCTTT.

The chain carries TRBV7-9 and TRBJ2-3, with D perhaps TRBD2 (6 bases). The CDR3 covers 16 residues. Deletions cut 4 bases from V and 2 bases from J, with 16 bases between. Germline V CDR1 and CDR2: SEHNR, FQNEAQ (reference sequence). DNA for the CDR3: TGTGCCAGCAGCTCCCAAGTCGCGGGATTCACAGATACGCAGTATTTT. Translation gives CASSSQVAGFTDTQYF.

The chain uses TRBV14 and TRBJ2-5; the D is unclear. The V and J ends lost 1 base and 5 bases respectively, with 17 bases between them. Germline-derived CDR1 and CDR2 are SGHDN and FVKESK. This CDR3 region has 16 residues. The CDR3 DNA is TGTGCCAGCAGCCAAGTCCCTGGAGACCCCGGGGAGACCCAGTACTTC. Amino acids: CASSQVPGDPGETQYF.

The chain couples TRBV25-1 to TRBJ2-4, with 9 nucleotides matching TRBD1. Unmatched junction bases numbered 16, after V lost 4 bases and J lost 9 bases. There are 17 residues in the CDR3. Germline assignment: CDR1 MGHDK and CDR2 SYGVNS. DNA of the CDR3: TGTGCCAGCAGTGTAGACAGGGACAGGGCCGGGGAGAGCATTCAGTACTTC. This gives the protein CASSVDRDRAGESIQYF.